The 18 T cell receptor beta chains below come from one sample, sequenced in a study of T cell repertoires in cytomegalovirus infection. The antigens of these receptors remain unknown. Each CDR3 protein gets one entry after TCRdb re-called the reads with MiXCR. Found here are roughly 87,000 distinct CDR3 sequences, 29% of them singletons; the top ten hold more than 70%. Sequenced material: CD8+ T cells from cultured PBMCs, taken from culture after CMV antigen stimulation. The receptors originated from a human donor in good health (CMV status not recorded). Some clones in this sample may be carry-over from other donors' samples.

In its sample, this clonotype was seen many times. The CDR3 bases are TGTGCCAGCAGCTTAACCTCAGCGGGGGATAATACGCAGTATTTT. Its protein is CASSLTSAGDNTQYF. V gene TRBV7-6 combines with J gene TRBJ2-3; 8 nucleotides agree with TRBD2. Looked up from germline, CDR1 is SGHVS and CDR2 is FNYEAQ. This CDR3 is 15 amino acids long. The junction had 8 bases not matched to a gene; V was cut back by 2 bases and J by 7 bases.

The V call is TRBV7-1, the J call TRBJ2-1, with no clear D. TRBV7-1 is filed as an ORF, its function uncertain. Between the trimmed V and J ends, which lost 5 bases and 15 bases, there was a span of 8 bases. CDR3 length: 9 amino acids. Written as DNA, the CDR3 is TGTGCCAGCAGCGAGATGGGGTTCTTC. Translated: CASSEMGFF.

A few counts support this clonotype. This sequence joins TRBV5-5 and TRBJ2-1; 8 nucleotides align to TRBD1. J was trimmed by 10 bases and V by 4 bases; bases with no gene match: 4. Germline-derived CDR1 and CDR2 are SGHKS and YYEKEE (reference sequence). The CDR3 is 12 amino acids. The CDR3 spells CASSPRGPEQFF. Written as DNA, the CDR3 is TGTGCCAGCAGCCCCAGGGGGCCGGAGCAGTTCTTC.

The sample holds many counts of this clonotype. The V gene is TRBV12-3 or TRBV12-4, the J gene TRBJ1-1; D might be TRBD1 (6 bases). The CDR3 extends over 17 amino acids. V lost 3 bases and J 7 bases, leaving 24 bases between the germline ends. Here the CDR3 reads CASSLMRGGFRWDEAFF. For the CDR3, the DNA is TGTGCCAGCAGTTTGATGAGGGGGGGGTTCCGGTGGGATGAAGCTTTCTTT.

This clonotype was seen a handful of times. The chain has TRBV12-3 or TRBV12-4 and TRBJ1-2, with TRBD1 as a possible D gene (6 bases). The V gene lost 5 bases and the J gene lost 7 bases, with 17 bases spanning the gap. This CDR3 is 14 amino acids long. CDR3: CASSADRTSFGYTF. CDR3 in DNA: TGTGCCAGCAGTGCTGACAGGACCAGTTTTGGCTACACCTTC.

The genes are TRBV20-1 and TRBJ2-7; D assignment may be TRBD1 or TRBD2 (5 bases each). CDR1 DFQATT and CDR2 SNEGSKA come from the germline V gene (reference sequence). The ends were cut back, 0 bases at V and 1 base at J, with 13 bases in the middle. The CDR3 covers 15 residues. As DNA, the CDR3 is TGCAGTGCTAGAGATCGGGACGGGGCTTCCTACGAGCAGTACTTC. Translation: CSARDRDGASYEQYF.

This clonotype was picked up a small number of times. The chain combines TRBV2 with TRBJ1-1; weak D call: TRBD1 (5 bases). CDR1 and CDR2 (germline): SNHLY, FYNNEI. The V and J ends lost 3 bases and 3 bases respectively, with 11 bases between them. CDR3 length: 14 residues. The CDR3: CASSEGRADTEAFF. In nucleotides, the CDR3 is TGTGCCAGCAGTGAGGGCAGGGCGGACACTGAAGCTTTCTTT.

The chain is built from TRBV12-3 or TRBV12-4 and TRBJ2-7, with 7 bases fitting TRBD1. V gave up 6 bases and J gave up 0 bases; unmatched junction bases: 14. There are 17 residues in the CDR3. CDR3 DNA sequence: TGTGCCAGCAGACGTACTTTCGGGACAGAGGACTCCTACGAGCAGTACTTC. Amino acid sequence: CASRRTFGTEDSYEQYF.

The V and J genes are TRBV12-3 or TRBV12-4 and TRBJ1-2; 11 bases fit TRBD1. Trimming took 6 bases from V and 1 from J; bases not matched to a gene: 4. This CDR3 has 15 residues. The CDR3 DNA follows: TGTGCCAGCAGACCGGGACAGGGGGATAACTATGGCTACACCTTC. This codes for CASRPGQGDNYGYTF.

The V call is TRBV6-6, the J call TRBJ1-6; 9 nucleotides agree with TRBD1. There are 14 residues in the CDR3. Trimming at V came to 5 bases and at J to 7 bases, leaving 3 bases not matched to a gene. Looked up from germline, CDR1 is MNHNY and CDR2 is SVGAGI (reference sequence). CDR3 nucleotides: TGTGCCAGCAGTGCCGGGACAGGGAATTCACCCCTCCACTTT. Translating it yields CASSAGTGNSPLHF.

Only a few counts were recorded for this clonotype. The rearrangement joins TRBV29-1 to TRBJ1-1, with D possibly being TRBD1 (5 bases). CDR1 and CDR2 (germline): SQVTM, ANQGSEA. The germline V and J ends were trimmed by 1 base and 2 bases, with 14 bases remaining between them. This CDR3 is built from 15 residues. CDR3 DNA: TGCAGCGTTGAAGGAGGCGGGCAGGGAAACACTGAAGCTTTCTTT. It encodes CSVEGGGQGNTEAFF. The full variable domain, its missing parts supplied by reference TRBV29-1 and TRBJ1-1, is SAVISQKPSRDICQRGTSLTIQCQVDSQVTMMFWYRQQPGQSLTLIATANQGSEATYESGFVIDKFPISRPNLTFSTLTVSNMSPEDSSIYLCSVEGGGQGNTEAFFGQGTRLTVV.

This clonotype was seen only a few times. V usage is TRBV9 and J usage is TRBJ2-7, with TRBD1 as a possible D gene (6 bases). Germline assignment: CDR1 SGDLS and CDR2 YYNGEE. Trimming took off 4 bases at V and 3 bases at J, with 14 bases between the two ends. This CDR3 spans 14 amino acids. In DNA, the CDR3 is TGTGCCAGCAGCCCCGCAGGGGTAGACTACGAGCAGTACTTC. Its translation is CASSPAGVDYEQYF.

CDR3 protein: CASSPRGDTEAFF. The CDR3, as DNA: TGCGCCAGCAGCCCCAGGGGGGACACTGAAGCTTTCTTT. The chain uses TRBV4-1 and TRBJ1-1; 7 nucleotides agree with TRBD1. CDR3 size: 13 residues. From germline, CDR1 is MGHRA and CDR2 YSYEKL. The junction had 2 bases not matched to a gene; V was cut back by 4 bases and J by 3 bases.

This clonotype was detected many times. This chain links TRBV7-2 with TRBJ2-3, with 9 bases identical to TRBD2. The CDR3 sequence is 14 residues long. Germline trimming cut 4 bases from V and 4 bases from J; bases unmatched to any gene: 3. Germline CDR1 is SGHTA and CDR2 is FQGNSA. The CDR3 loop is CASSSGGGADTQYF. CDR3 coding DNA: TGTGCCAGCAGCTCCGGCGGGGGGGCAGATACGCAGTATTTT. Looking up the rest from reference TRBV7-2 and TRBJ2-3 gives the full variable domain: GAGVSQSPSNKVTEKGKDVELRCDPISGHTALYWYRQSLGQGLEFLIYFQGNSAPDKSGLPSDRFSAERTGGSVSTLTIQRTQQEDSAVYLCASSSGGGADTQYFGPGTRLTVL.

This clonotype was counted ten times or more. The chain couples TRBV5-1 to TRBJ2-1, with 8 nucleotides matching TRBD2. This CDR3 is built from 17 residues. Per germline, CDR1 SGHRS and CDR2 YFSETQ. The trim removed 0 bases at V and 1 base at J, leaving 6 bases unmatched. Here the CDR3 reads CASSLAPGLGSYNEQFF. The DNA of the CDR3 is TGCGCCAGCAGCTTGGCCCCGGGACTAGGATCCTACAATGAGCAGTTCTTC.

This chain uses TRBV27 with TRBJ2-1; no clear D gene. There are 13 residues in the CDR3. V lost 2 bases and J lost 3, with 5 bases in between. CDR1 and CDR2 (germline): MNHEY, SMNVEV (reference sequence). CDR3 DNA sequence: TGTGCCAGCAGTTTACTTAACTACAATGAGCAGTTCTTC. Residues: CASSLLNYNEQFF.

This clonotype was seen a few times. This chain uses TRBV7-2 with TRBJ2-1; D remains unclear. This CDR3 region has 11 residues. Germline loops: CDR1 SGHTA, CDR2 FQGNSA. V dropped 3 bases and J dropped 7 bases, with 4 bases sitting between them. The DNA for the CDR3 is TGTGCCAGCAGCTTTACAAATGAGCAGTTCTTC. Protein product: CASSFTNEQFF.

In its sample, this clonotype ranks as medium-sized. The rearrangement links TRBV7-2 to TRBJ1-1; D not certain. The germline V gene has CDR1 SGHTA and CDR2 FQGNSA. The V end was cut by 2 bases, the J end by 0 bases, with 16 bases between. The CDR3 is made up of 17 amino acids. The CDR3 reads CASSLPLLGFLNTEAFF. For the CDR3, the DNA is TGTGCCAGCAGCTTACCCCTGTTAGGATTTCTGAACACTGAAGCTTTCTTT.